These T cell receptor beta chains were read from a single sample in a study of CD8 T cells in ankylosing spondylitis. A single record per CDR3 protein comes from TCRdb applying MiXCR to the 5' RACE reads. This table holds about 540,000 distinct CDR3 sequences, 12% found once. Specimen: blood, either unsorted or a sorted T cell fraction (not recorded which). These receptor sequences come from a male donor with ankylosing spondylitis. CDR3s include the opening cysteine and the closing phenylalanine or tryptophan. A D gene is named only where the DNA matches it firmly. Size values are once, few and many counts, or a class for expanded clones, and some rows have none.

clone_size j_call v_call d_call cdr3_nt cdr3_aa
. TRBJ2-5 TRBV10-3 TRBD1 TGTGCCATCAGTGAGTCGGGACAGGGGTTTGAGACCCAGTACTTC CAISESGQGFETQYF
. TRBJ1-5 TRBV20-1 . TGCAGTGCTCGGGGGGGATGGGGTGGCAATCAGCCCCAGCATTTT CSARGGWGGNQPQHF
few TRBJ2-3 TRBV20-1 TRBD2 TGCAGTGCTAGGCGGGAGTTGGAGACAGATACGCAGTATTTT CSARRELETDTQYF
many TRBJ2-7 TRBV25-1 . TGTGCCAGCAACTTCAACGGTGGCTACGAGCAGTACTTC CASNFNGGYEQYF
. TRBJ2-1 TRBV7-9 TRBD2 TGTGCCAGCAGCTTAATCTTCCAGCGGGGCAATGAGCAGTTCTTC CASSLIFQRGNEQFF
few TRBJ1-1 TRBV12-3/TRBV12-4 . TGTGCCAGCAGTTTAAACGTGGGGACTGAAGCTTTCTTT CASSLNVGTEAFF
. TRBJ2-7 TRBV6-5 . TGTGCCAGCAGTTACCTAGGACGTCGGTCCTACGAGCAGTACTTC CASSYLGRRSYEQYF
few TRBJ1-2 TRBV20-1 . TGCAGTGCTGAGGATTTCCGGGGCATCATCTATGGCTACACCTTC CSAEDFRGIIYGYTF
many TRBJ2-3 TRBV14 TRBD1 TGTGCCAGCAGCCAAGATGGGGGACAGGGCCCAGATACGCAGTATTTT CASSQDGGQGPDTQYF
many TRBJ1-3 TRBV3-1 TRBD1 TGTGCCAGCAGCCCACATCGGCAGGGGGTCTCTGGAAACACCATATATTTT CASSPHRQGVSGNTIYF
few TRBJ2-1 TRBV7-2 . TGTGCCAGCAGCGTTCACCGCTCCTACAATGAGCAGTTCTTC CASSVHRSYNEQFF
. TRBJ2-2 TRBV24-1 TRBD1 TGTGCCACCAGACCGGGACAGGGGCAGGTCGGGGAGCTGTTTTTT CATRPGQGQVGELFF
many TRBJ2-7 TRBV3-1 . TGTGCCAGCAGCCAAGCGGCCTGGGTCGGCGAGCAGTACTTC CASSQAAWVGEQYF
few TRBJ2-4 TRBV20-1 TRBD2 TGCAGTGCTAGAGATCAGCGGGAGGTAGCCAAAAACATTCAGTACTTC CSARDQREVAKNIQYF
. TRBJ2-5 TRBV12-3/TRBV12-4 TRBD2 TGTGCCAGCAGAATGGGGCGGGAGGCCCTGCAAGAGACCCAGTACTTC CASRMGREALQETQYF
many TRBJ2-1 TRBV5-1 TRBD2 TGCGCCAGCAGCTTGGAGGGTTCGCGGGAGGGTGCCTACAATGAGCAGTTCTTC CASSLEGSREGAYNEQFF
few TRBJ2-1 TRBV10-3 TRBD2 TGTGCCATCAGTGAGTCCCTAGCGGGGGTGCAGGGTGAGCAGTTCTTC CAISESLAGVQGEQFF
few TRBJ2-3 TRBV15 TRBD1 TGTGCCACCAGCAGAGGTCAGGGGGGCACAGATACGCAGTATTTT CATSRGQGGTDTQYF
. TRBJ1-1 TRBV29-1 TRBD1 TGCAGCGGACGGGACAGGGGGCGAGTGAACACTGAAGCTTTCTTT CSGRDRGRVNTEAFF
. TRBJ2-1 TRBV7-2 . TGTGCCAGCAGCAGTCTACAGGGCCGATACAATGAGCAGTTCTTC CASSSLQGRYNEQFF
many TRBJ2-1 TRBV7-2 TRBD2 TGTGCCAGCAGCTCCCAACGGACTAGCGGGAGTGGCAATGAGCAGTTCTTC CASSSQRTSGSGNEQFF
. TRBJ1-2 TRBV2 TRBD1 TGTGCCAACTCCAGGGGGCGCGGCTATGGCTACACCTTC CANSRGRGYGYTF
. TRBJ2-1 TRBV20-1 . TGCAGCCAGATTGGTGACCCCGAGCAGTTCTTC CSQIGDPEQFF
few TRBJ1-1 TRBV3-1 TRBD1 TGTGCCAGCAGCCAATTGACAGGGCTAGGCACTGAAGCTTTCTTT CASSQLTGLGTEAFF
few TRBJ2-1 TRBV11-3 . TGTGCCAGCAGCTTTGTCACACCTCCCCACAATGAGCAGTTCTTC CASSFVTPPHNEQFF
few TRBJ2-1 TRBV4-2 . TGTGCCAGCAGCCAAGATCCCCCGAGACACACTGAGCAGTTCTTC CASSQDPPRHTEQFF
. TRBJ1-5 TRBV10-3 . TGTGCCATCAGTAGGGATAGCAATCAGCCCCAGCATTTT CAISRDSNQPQHF
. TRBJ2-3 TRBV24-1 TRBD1 TGTGCCACCAGTGATCCCCGGACAGGGACTAGCACAGATACGCAGTATTTT CATSDPRTGTSTDTQYF
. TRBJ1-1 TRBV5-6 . TGTGCCAGCAGCCTCCGGGATCGACTGAACACTGAAGCTTTCTTT CASSLRDRLNTEAFF
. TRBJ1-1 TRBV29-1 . TGCAGCGTTGCAGGGGTTTTATGGACTGAAGCTTTCTTT CSVAGVLWTEAFF
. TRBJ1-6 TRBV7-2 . TGTGCCAGCAGGCCCGGGGGGGTATCACCCCTCCACTTT CASRPGGVSPLHF
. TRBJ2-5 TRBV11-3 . TGTGCCAGCAGCCCTCGGAGGGGGGGAGTCGGGGAAGAGACCCAGTACTTC CASSPRRGGVGEETQYF
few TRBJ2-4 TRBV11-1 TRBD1 TGTGCCAGCAGCCCGGGACAGGGGGAAGCCAAAAACATTCAGTACTTC CASSPGQGEAKNIQYF
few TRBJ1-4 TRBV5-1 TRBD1 TGCGCCAGCAGCGGGTTTGGACAGGGTAATGAAAAACTGTTTTTT CASSGFGQGNEKLFF
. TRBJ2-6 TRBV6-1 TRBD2 TGTGCCGTACCGGGAGGGGGCTCTGGGGCCAACGTCCTGACTTTC CAVPGGGSGANVLTF
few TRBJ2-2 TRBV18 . TGTGCCAGCTCTCTGACCCCCCGGGAGCTGTTTTTT CASSLTPRELFF
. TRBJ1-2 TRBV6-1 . TGTGCCAGCAGTGAAGCAACAGACCAAGGGACCGGCTACACCTTC CASSEATDQGTGYTF
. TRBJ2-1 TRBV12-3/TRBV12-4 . TGTGCCAGCACTCCGGGATTCCTCTACAATGAGCAGTTCTTC CASTPGFLYNEQFF
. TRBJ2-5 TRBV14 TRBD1 TGTGCCAGCAGCCCCCGGGACAGGGGGCATGAGACCCAGTACTTC CASSPRDRGHETQYF
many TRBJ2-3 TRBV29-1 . TGCAGCGTTGAACCGGTGGGACCCGAAACAGATACGCAGTATTTT CSVEPVGPETDTQYF
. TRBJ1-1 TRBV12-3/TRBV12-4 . TGTGCCAGCAGTTTTGTCCCAGGGGATCTTGCTGAAGCTTTCTTT CASSFVPGDLAEAFF
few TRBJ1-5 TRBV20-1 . TGCAGTGCTAGACCTGGGGGGTATAGCAATCAGCCCCAGCATTTT CSARPGGYSNQPQHF
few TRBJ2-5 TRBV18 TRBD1 TGTGCCAGCTCACCTCGGGACAGCCGCCAAGAGACCCAGTACTTC CASSPRDSRQETQYF
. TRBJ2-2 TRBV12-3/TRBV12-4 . TGTGCCAGCGGCCCTAGTGACACCGGGGAGCTGTTTTTT CASGPSDTGELFF
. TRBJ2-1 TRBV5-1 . TGCGCCAGCAGCTTGGCCATTAGCGGCCCCTACAATGAGCAGTTCTTC CASSLAISGPYNEQFF
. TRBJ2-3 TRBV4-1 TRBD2 TGCGCCAGCACCAAGGGGGCTAGCGGGAGAGGCACAGATACGCAGTATTTT CASTKGASGRGTDTQYF
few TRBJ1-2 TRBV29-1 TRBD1 TGCAGCACTAACCAGGGGGCGAAGGGCTACACCTTC CSTNQGAKGYTF
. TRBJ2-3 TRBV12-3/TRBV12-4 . TGTGCCAGCAGTTCCCGGGACCGAGCCACAGATACGCAGTATTTT CASSSRDRATDTQYF
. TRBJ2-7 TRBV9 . TGTGCCAGCAGCGTAGGGGGGACATTGAGCTCCTACGAGCAGTACTTC CASSVGGTLSSYEQYF
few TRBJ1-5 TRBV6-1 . TGTGCCAGCAGGCACAGTATTCCGGGCAATCAGCCCCAGCATTTT CASRHSIPGNQPQHF
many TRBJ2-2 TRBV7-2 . TGTGCCAGCAGCGGAGCGCGGCTAGCGCACACCGGGGAGCTGTTTTTT CASSGARLAHTGELFF
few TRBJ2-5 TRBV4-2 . TGTGCCAGCAGCCAAGATTTACTAGTAGAGACCCAGTACTTC CASSQDLLVETQYF